A single sample is the source of the 7 T cell receptor beta chains below, sequenced in a study of blood T cells in healthy people across ages. A second PCR, run for roughly 7 to 11 cycles, used a sample-barcoded 5' primer plus a J-beta primer mix. TCRdb reprocessed the 5' RACE reads via MiXCR and lists one record per CDR3 protein. The table records about 1,000,000 distinct CDR3 sequences, more than 40% of them present only once. The sequencing input was blood. These receptors were collected from a woman in her sixties in good health.

This chain uses TRBV20-1 with TRBJ1-5; D is unresolved. Germline CDR1 and CDR2: DFQATT and SNEGSKA (reference sequence). The CDR3 runs 15 residues. The V end was cut by 1 base, the J end by 0 bases, with 10 bases between. CDR3 coding DNA: TGCAGTGCTAGAGTAATGGGTCGTAGCAATCAGCCCCAGCATTTT. Amino acids: CSARVMGRSNQPQHF.

The chain employs TRBV12-3 or TRBV12-4 and TRBJ2-3; no definite D call. V lost 5 bases, J lost 7 bases, and 10 bases lay in between. The CDR3 loop spans 12 amino acids. Here the CDR3 reads CASSARRNTQYF. CDR3 coding DNA: TGTGCCAGCAGTGCCCGTAGGAATACGCAGTATTTT.

This clonotype has just a few counts. The chain carries TRBV9 and TRBJ2-5; D is perhaps TRBD2 (5 bases). V lost 1 base to trimming and J lost 5 bases, with 12 bases between them. The CDR3 runs to 14 residues. The germline CDR1 and CDR2 sequences are SGDLS and YYNGEE. The CDR3 spells CASSVIPGWETQYF. The CDR3 region has the DNA TGTGCCAGCAGCGTAATTCCGGGGTGGGAGACCCAGTACTTC.

This clonotype has a handful of counts. The chain has TRBV20-1 and TRBJ2-7; D call uncertain. Trimming pared 5 bases from V and 6 bases from J, leaving 5 bases between. CDR1 is DFQATT, CDR2 SNEGSKA, per germline (reference sequence). There are 9 residues in the CDR3. The CDR3 DNA is TGCAGTGCTGGGCTCGAGCAGTACTTC. Its protein is CSAGLEQYF.

In its sample, this clonotype was seen many times. The chain is built from TRBV2 and TRBJ2-7; 7 nucleotides line up with TRBD1. In germline, CDR1 is SNHLY, CDR2 FYNNEI. V dropped 6 bases and J dropped 1; count of bases not matched to a gene: 6. This CDR3 spans 14 amino acids. CDR3 sequence (DNA): TGTGCCAGCAGAGCCGGGACAGCTTCCTACGAGCAGTACTTC. Translation: CASRAGTASYEQYF.

The chain employs TRBV6-5 and TRBJ2-5, with a weak D call TRBD1 (7 bases). The J call is uncertain, as TRBJ2-7 better fits the DNA end. This CDR3 is built from 16 residues. Germline-derived CDR1 and CDR2 are MNHEY and SVGAGI. CDR3: CASSYGTASGGYEQYF. The CDR3, as DNA: TGTGCCAGCAGTTACGGGACAGCCAGTGGAGGGTACGAGCAGTACTTC.

This clonotype was recorded only once. V is TRBV25-1 and J is TRBJ1-6; 7 nucleotides match TRBD1. V lost 4 bases, J lost 4 bases, and 4 bases stayed unmatched. Germline loops: CDR1 MGHDK, CDR2 SYGVNS. This CDR3 comprises 15 residues. This CDR3 is CASSAPGQYNSPLHF. CDR3 bases: TGTGCCAGCAGTGCCCCGGGACAGTATAATTCACCCCTCCACTTT.